The rows below give T cell receptor beta chains drawn from one sample of a study of patients and donors after allogeneic stem cell transplantation. Each CDR3 protein is one row after TCRdb ran MiXCR on the RT-PCR reads. This sample has about 400,000 distinct CDR3 sequences, with roughly 17% found just once. Sample: blood, either unsorted or a sorted T cell fraction (not recorded which). These receptors were obtained from a human donor who was either an allogeneic HSCT recipient or a stem cell or donor lymphocyte infusion donor (not recorded which). It is not recorded whose cells these are; they may come from a transplant donor. Both conserved end residues are part of each CDR3. The D gene is left open where the match is weak. For some rows the clone size is stated as once, few or many, or as a class when expanded; others skip it.

d_gene	abundance	v_gene	j_gene	CDR3nt	CDR3aa
-	few	TRBV11-2	TRBJ2-7	TGTGCCAGCAGCTTAGATGGGCAGAACTACGAGCAGTACTTC	CASSLDGQNYEQYF
TRBD1	few	TRBV20-1	TRBJ2-1	TGCAGTGCTCCCGGGACAGGGGACGGCAATGAGCAGTTCTTC	CSAPGTGDGNEQFF
-	few	TRBV25-1	TRBJ1-1	TGTGCCAGCACCTACGGAGGGTACACTGAAGCTTTCTTT	CASTYGGYTEAFF
-	few	TRBV7-9	TRBJ1-4	TGTGCCAGCAGCTTAGGGGAGCTATCAACTAATGAAAAACTGTTTTTT	CASSLGELSTNEKLFF
-	few	TRBV27	TRBJ2-1	TGTGCCAGCAGAATAGGGGGGCTGGGTGAGCAGTTCTTC	CASRIGGLGEQFF
-	many	TRBV5-1	TRBJ1-3	TGCGCCAGCAGCTTGGAAGGGTCCTCTGGAAACACCATATATTTT	CASSLEGSSGNTIYF
-	few	TRBV6-4	TRBJ2-7	TGTGCCAGCAGTGGAGACTCCCGACCGATTTACGAGCAGTACTTC	CASSGDSRPIYEQYF
TRBD2	-	TRBV7-9	TRBJ2-1	TGTGCCAGCAGCTCCAACCTGGTGGCTAGCGGATACAATGAGCAGTTCTTC	CASSSNLVASGYNEQFF
TRBD1	-	TRBV7-9	TRBJ2-1	TGTGCCAGCAGCTTATGGGGGCAGGGGGCGAGTAATGAGCAGTTCTTC	CASSLWGQGASNEQFF
-	many	TRBV25-1	TRBJ2-1	TGTGCCAGCAGTGAATTACGTGCTGAGCAGTTCTTC	CASSELRAEQFF
TRBD2	few	TRBV12-3/TRBV12-4	TRBJ2-3	TGTGCCAGCAGTCCACTGGGGGGGGGGAGGGGAGCGGGAGATACGCAGTATTTT	CASSPLGGGRGAGDTQYF
TRBD1	-	TRBV28	TRBJ1-1	TGTGCCAGCAGTCCCCCCGACAGGGACGCTTTCTTT	CASSPPDRDAFF
TRBD1	-	TRBV7-3	TRBJ2-2	TGTGCCAGCAGCTTAACGGGAATTAGGACAGGCCCGCCCAGGGTCACCGGGGAGCTGTTTTTT	CASSLTGIRTGPPRVTGELFF
TRBD1	few	TRBV6-5	TRBJ1-1	TGTGCCAGCAGTTACACACAGGGGAAGGGGAGAGCGGAAGCTTTCTTT	CASSYTQGKGRAEAFF
-	few	TRBV2	TRBJ1-1	TGTGCCAGCAGTACGGACACTGAAGCTTTCTTT	CASSTDTEAFF
TRBD2	-	TRBV29-1	TRBJ2-1	TGCAGCGTTGAAGATGGGACTAGCTTCGACAATGAGCAGTTCTTC	CSVEDGTSFDNEQFF
-	many	TRBV7-3	TRBJ2-3	TGTGCCAGCAGCTTAGTCCCCCGAGGGGCCCGAGCCCGAGATACGCAGTATTTT	CASSLVPRGARARDTQYF
TRBD2	-	TRBV20-1	TRBJ2-7	TGCAGTGCCTTCCTACCGGGACTAGCGGGCTCCTACGAGCAGTACTTC	CSAFLPGLAGSYEQYF
-	once	TRBV12-3/TRBV12-4	TRBJ1-4	TGTGCCAGCAGATCTAGGGGGAATGGTGAAAAACTGTTTTTT	CASRSRGNGEKLFF
-	-	TRBV20-1	TRBJ2-3	TGCAGTGCCCCGGGGGGCCGCACAGATACGCAGTATTTT	CSAPGGRTDTQYF
-	many	TRBV29-1	TRBJ2-5	TGCAGCGTTGAAGATTGGCGGCTCTTCGTCAGAGCCCAGTACTTC	CSVEDWRLFVRAQYF
-	-	TRBV18	TRBJ2-1	TGTGCCAGCTCAGAGACCAGACTACCCAATGAGCAGTTCTTC	CASSETRLPNEQFF
TRBD1	-	TRBV30	TRBJ2-2	TGTGCCTGGATAACCCGGGACAGGGGGTACACCGGGGAGCTGTTTTTT	CAWITRDRGYTGELFF
-	few	TRBV10-3	TRBJ1-5	TGTGCCATCAGTAAGACTAAGGGAGCGGGCAATCAGCCCCAGCATTTT	CAISKTKGAGNQPQHF
-	-	TRBV7-8	TRBJ1-6	TGTGCCAGCAGCTACGACCGTGGGGGTTCACCCCTCCACTTT	CASSYDRGGSPLHF
-	-	TRBV12-3/TRBV12-4	TRBJ2-1	TGTGCCAGCAGTTTTGTAACAGACTACAATGAGCAGTTCTTC	CASSFVTDYNEQFF
-	-	TRBV12-3/TRBV12-4	TRBJ2-3	TGTGCCAGCAGTCCCCCGGGAGTCTGGAAAGATACGCAGTATTTT	CASSPPGVWKDTQYF
-	-	TRBV20-1	TRBJ2-7	TGCAGTGCAGCACAGGGACGCGAGCAGTACTTC	CSAAQGREQYF
-	-	TRBV5-6	TRBJ2-1	TGTGCCAGCAGCTTCGACGTCGCCTACAATGAGCAGTTCTTC	CASSFDVAYNEQFF
-	many	TRBV10-3	TRBJ1-1	TGTGCCATCAGTGAGGCCCCCTTGGGCACTGAAGCTTTCTTT	CAISEAPLGTEAFF
-	few	TRBV19	TRBJ2-5	TGTGCCAGTAGTATCGGCAGAGAACAGCCCCAGTACTTC	CASSIGREQPQYF
TRBD2	-	TRBV5-1	TRBJ2-5	TGCGCCAGCAGCTTGGGTTCCGGCGGCAGGACTAGCTTTCAAGAGACCCAGTACTTC	CASSLGSGGRTSFQETQYF
-	-	TRBV4-1	TRBJ2-4	TGCGCCAGCAGCCAAGAGGGGGGTGGGTACATTCAGTACTTC	CASSQEGGGYIQYF
TRBD2	few	TRBV9	TRBJ2-2	TGTGCCAGCAGCCCTCTACGGGGGGGGCTGAACGGGGAGCTGTTTTTT	CASSPLRGGLNGELFF
-	many	TRBV29-1	TRBJ1-1	TGCAGCGGGGTCCGGGGGGCCACTGAAGCTTTCTTT	CSGVRGATEAFF
TRBD1	-	TRBV12-3/TRBV12-4	TRBJ2-3	TGTGCCAGCAGTCAATGGACAGGGGAATACACAGATACGCAGTATTTT	CASSQWTGEYTDTQYF
-	-	TRBV15	TRBJ2-7	TGTGCCACCAGCAGCCAGACTGGGAGCTCCTACGAGCAGTACTTC	CATSSQTGSSYEQYF
TRBD2	-	TRBV6-1	TRBJ2-5	TGTGCCAGCAGCGAGCGGGGGGGGGAGACCCAGTACTTC	CASSERGGETQYF
TRBD1	many	TRBV9	TRBJ2-3	TGTGCCAGCAGCGTAATAGAGACAGGGGAGACGAATACGCAGTATTTT	CASSVIETGETNTQYF
TRBD1	few	TRBV5-6	TRBJ2-2	TGTGCCAGCAGCTTGGAGGGGGCGTACACCGGGGAGCTGTTTTTT	CASSLEGAYTGELFF
-	few	TRBV29-1	TRBJ2-6	TGCAGCGTTGGCGTCCGAGGGGTCACCTCTGGGGCCAACGTCCTGACTTTC	CSVGVRGVTSGANVLTF
TRBD2	few	TRBV3-1	TRBJ2-1	TGTGCCAGCAGCCAGATAGCGGGTCGGCACAATGAGCAGTTCTTC	CASSQIAGRHNEQFF
-	few	TRBV30	TRBJ2-2	TGTGCCTGGAGTGGCGCCGGGGAGCTGTTTTTT	CAWSGAGELFF
-	-	TRBV27	TRBJ2-7	TGTGCCAGCAGTTTATCCCCCGAAGGACCGGACGAGCAGTACTTC	CASSLSPEGPDEQYF
TRBD1	few	TRBV12-3/TRBV12-4	TRBJ1-5	TGTGCCAGCAGTCTCGACAGGGGATATAGCAATCAGCCCCAGCATTTT	CASSLDRGYSNQPQHF
TRBD1	few	TRBV18	TRBJ2-7	TGTGCCAGCTCACCACATCAGACAGGGAACGAGCAGTACTTC	CASSPHQTGNEQYF
-	few	TRBV7-2	TRBJ1-5	TGTGCCAGCAGCTTGGTCTATCAGCCCCAGCATTTT	CASSLVYQPQHF
-	few	TRBV12-3/TRBV12-4	TRBJ2-7	TGTGCCAGCAGTATAAAGACGGCCTACGAGCAGTACTTC	CASSIKTAYEQYF
-	-	TRBV7-9	TRBJ2-7	TGTGCCAGCAGTTCGGAGAGCTCCTACGAGCAGTACTTC	CASSSESSYEQYF
-	-	TRBV6-1	TRBJ1-2	TGTGCCAGCAATCCGGGGAATAGGAATGGCTACACCTTC	CASNPGNRNGYTF